This is a list of T cell receptor beta chains from one sample in a study of a mutant IDH1 vaccine in newly diagnosed glioma. The assay was immunoSEQ multiplex PCR, and TCRdb's table has in-frame clones only and misses some. Of around 56,000 clones in the sample, around 80% are singletons; the top ten hold around 8.4%. No antigen has been assigned to these receptors. This specimen was PBMCs, taken from a glioma patient whose treatment included an IDH1 peptide vaccine. All receptors derive from a woman between 40 and 50 years old with glioma. Some clones in this sample may be carry-over from other donors' samples. CDR3s include the opening cysteine and the closing phenylalanine or tryptophan. A D gene is named only where the DNA matches it firmly. Clone size, where shown, is once, few, many, or a class for clones that have expanded.

d_call,clone_size,j_call,cdr3_length,v_call,cdr3_aa
NA,NA,TRBJ1-5,14,TRBV27,CASSWQGQNQPQHF
TRBD2,few,TRBJ2-5,15,TRBV30,CAFSGTSGKQETQYF
NA,NA,TRBJ1-1,14,TRBV2,CASRALQGNTEAFF
NA,NA,TRBJ2-7,10,TRBV2,CASSGYEQYF
NA,NA,TRBJ2-6,13,TRBV5-1,CASSLAGANVLTF
TRBD2,NA,TRBJ2-3,16,TRBV13,CASSPRLAGKPDTQYF
TRBD2,NA,TRBJ2-2,16,TRBV29-1,CSVEGLAGGRDGELFF
NA,NA,TRBJ2-5,18,TRBV14,CASSQERTASWEEETQYF
NA,once,TRBJ2-1,15,TRBV29-1,CSVEGHRGSYNEQFF
NA,NA,TRBJ2-7,15,TRBV15,CATSRPPAGEYEQYF
NA,once,TRBJ1-4,13,TRBV7-2,CASSLRFNEKLFF
NA,NA,TRBJ2-7,14,TRBV15,CATSSPGALYEQYF
TRBD1,NA,TRBJ1-2,15,TRBV10-3,CAITTDRATNYGYTF
TRBD1,NA,TRBJ2-5,12,TRBV5-1,CASARDRETQYF
TRBD1,NA,TRBJ2-7,16,TRBV6-5,CASSYVWGTASYEQYF
TRBD2,NA,TRBJ2-5,12,TRBV2,CATEAGGKTQYF
NA,once,TRBJ2-3,15,TRBV19,CASRSYRSSTDTQYF
TRBD1,NA,TRBJ1-2,11,TRBV29-1,CSAGTDYGYTF
NA,NA,TRBJ2-7,14,TRBV6-5,CASSLRPLGYEQYF
TRBD2,NA,TRBJ2-3,15,TRBV5-6,CASSLIAGSTDTQYF
NA,NA,TRBJ1-2,14,TRBV30,CAWTSKSTPYGYTF
NA,NA,TRBJ1-1,13,TRBV29-1,CSVEDTPETEAFF
NA,few,TRBJ1-5,14,TRBV30,CAWNSGTYNQPQHF
NA,NA,TRBJ1-1,15,TRBV15,CATSGAGFRDTEAFF
NA,NA,TRBJ1-2,14,TRBV5-4,CASRPGTGNYGYTF
NA,NA,TRBJ1-2,12,TRBV19,CASSDRHYGYTF
NA,few,TRBJ1-6,13,TRBV25-1,CASSGVVMSPLHF
TRBD1,NA,TRBJ1-2,14,TRBV5-1,CASSPMTGSYGYTF
NA,few,TRBJ2-5,15,TRBV14,CASSQQRQAQETQYF
TRBD2,NA,TRBJ2-5,15,TRBV25-1,CASSGTSGPTGTQYF
NA,NA,TRBJ1-1,15,TRBV4-1,CASSGERGGNTEAFF
NA,NA,TRBJ2-1,13,TRBV7-2,CASSLVRFGEQFF
NA,NA,TRBJ2-5,14,TRBV6-5,CASSYRAGWETQYF
TRBD1,NA,TRBJ1-2,15,TRBV6-1,CASSERQGDNYGYTF
NA,NA,TRBJ1-2,12,TRBV9,CASSAAGYGYTF
NA,NA,TRBJ2-5,17,TRBV4-3,CASSQDGAAEGQETQYF
NA,NA,TRBJ2-2,15,TRBV9,CASSPEETINGELFF
NA,NA,TRBJ1-5,15,TRBV6-1,CASSEAVGNNQPQHF
TRBD2,once,TRBJ2-3,15,TRBV7-2,CASSERGGRTDTQYF
TRBD1,few,TRBJ2-7,16,TRBV7-9,CASSPKTGASSYEQYF
NA,once,TRBJ1-2,13,TRBV6-5,CASSRAGVYGYTF
NA,NA,TRBJ1-6,15,TRBV6-1,CASSEGASNNSPLHF
NA,NA,TRBJ2-7,15,TRBV10-3,CAISGQPGRTYEQYF
NA,NA,TRBJ1-5,13,TRBV9,CASSVTPGKSQHF
TRBD1,NA,TRBJ2-5,17,TRBV7-9,CASSLLGSDRGLETQYF